This passage covers 21 T cell receptor beta chains from one sample sequenced in a study of cytomegalovirus exposure and HLA in healthy donors. This PCR relied on a set of 60 Vbeta primers and 13 Jbeta primers. Here immunoSEQ multiplex PCR was the method, and the copy in TCRdb shows in-frame clones only, minus some. The top ten clones hold around 4.2% of a sample with about 270,000 clones, roughly 90% of them seen once. The sample taken for sequencing was PBMCs. The receptors originated from a man aged 40-50 years in good health and CMV-seropositive.

This clone was picked up a small number of times. V gene TRBV19 combines with J gene TRBJ2-7; a weak D match, TRBD1 (5 bases). Germline V lookup: CDR1 LNHDA, CDR2 SQIVND (reference sequence). The V gene lost 5 bases and the J gene lost 2 bases, with 13 bases spanning the gap. This CDR3 contains 14 residues. The chain's CDR3 is CASSEWGSTYEQYF. The CDR3 nucleotides read TGTGCCAGTAGTGAATGGGGCAGCACCTACGAGCAGTACTTC.

The genes are TRBV20-1 and TRBJ2-7, with D unclear. Trimming stripped 4 bases from V and 7 bases from J, with 11 bases between. The CDR3 length is 11 residues. The germline V gene has CDR1 DFQATT and CDR2 SNEGSKA (reference sequence). The CDR3 sequence: CSANVLTEQYF. The CDR3 region has the DNA TGCAGTGCTAACGTCCTGACTGAGCAGTACTTC.

This sequence joins TRBV7-6 and TRBJ2-5, with 9 bases fitting TRBD2. V lost 9 bases to trimming and J lost 4 bases; unmatched junction nucleotides: 12. Germline V gene sequence: CDR1 SGHVS, CDR2 FNYEAQ. The CDR3 is 15 residues long. CDR3 amino acids: CASSRGAGGTETQYF. The CDR3 DNA reads as TGTGCCAGTTCAAGGGGAGCGGGGGGAACAGAGACCCAGTACTTC.

Only one count was recorded for this clone. V gene TRBV4-1 combines with J gene TRBJ2-5, with 9 nucleotides matching TRBD2. The CDR3 totals 15 residues. The ends lost 3 bases at V and 2 bases at J; junction bases unmatched: 4. Germline V gives CDR1 MGHRA, CDR2 YSYEKL. The CDR3 DNA reads as TGCGCCAGCAGCCACCAAGCGGGAGGTCAAGAGACCCAGTACTTC. It specifies CASSHQAGGQETQYF.

The J gene is TRBJ2-1, the V gene TRBV28, with 12 bases matching TRBD1. This CDR3 spans 15 amino acids. Trimming cost V 6 bases and J 6 bases; bases outside gene matches: 6. Germline CDR1 is MDHEN and CDR2 is SYDVKM. CDR3 region: CASRPPGQGANEQFF. The CDR3 nucleotides read TGTGCCAGCAGACCCCCGGGACAGGGGGCCAATGAGCAGTTCTTC.

V is TRBV5-1 and J is TRBJ2-1, with 7 bases lining up with TRBD1. With 4 bases clipped from V and 10 bases from J, the junction kept 14 bases outside the gene matches. The germline CDR1 and CDR2 sequences are SGHRS and YFSETQ. The CDR3 contains 15 residues. DNA for the CDR3: TGCGCCAGCAGCCCTCGACAGGGACCCCTACGAGAGCAGTTCTTC. This codes for CASSPRQGPLREQFF.

The J gene is TRBJ2-7, the V gene TRBV7-2; D might be TRBD1 (6 bases). CDR1 and CDR2 (germline): SGHTA, FQGNSA. The CDR3 runs to 14 residues. The V and J ends lost 5 bases and 2 bases respectively, with 13 bases between them. CDR3 nucleotides: TGTGCCAGCAGCCTAAACAGGGTCGCCTACGAGCAGTACTTC. It encodes CASSLNRVAYEQYF.

The chain uses TRBV6-4 and TRBJ2-3; no firm D call. Trimming removed 6 bases from V and 8 bases from J, with 3 bases in between. Germline CDR1 and CDR2: MRHNA and SNTAGT. The CDR3 is made up of 9 amino acids. Written as DNA, the CDR3 is TGTGCCAGCAGGCGTACGCAGTATTTT. The encoded protein is CASRRTQYF.

This clone showed up just once. Distinct nucleotide sequences in the sample also encode this CDR3. The CDR3 loop reads CASSYGHLNTEAFF. CDR3 nucleotides: TGTGCCAGCAGTTACGGACACCTGAACACTGAAGCTTTCTTT. V gene TRBV6-5 combines with J gene TRBJ1-1; possibly TRBD1 for D (5 bases). V lost 2 bases, J lost 0 bases, and 7 bases lay in between. The CDR3 contains 14 residues. Germline V gives CDR1 MNHEY, CDR2 SVGAGI.

DNA of the CDR3: TGCGCCAGCAGCTTGGAAGCGGTGCGGGGGGCCCAGTACTTC. Translating it yields CASSLEAVRGAQYF. This chain links TRBV5-1 with TRBJ2-5; 8 nucleotides line up with TRBD2. Trimming removed 0 bases from V and 9 bases from J; junction bases left unmatched: 7. CDR1 is SGHRS, CDR2 YFSETQ, per germline. This CDR3 region has 14 residues.

V usage is TRBV9 and J usage is TRBJ2-7; 14 positions agree with TRBD2. V dropped 2 bases and J dropped 5; count of bases not matched to a gene: 9. CDR3 size: 17 residues. Per the germline V gene, CDR1 is SGDLS and CDR2 is YYNGEE. The CDR3 sequence: CASSVRPGTSGRNEQYF. In DNA, the CDR3 is TGTGCCAGCAGCGTTCGTCCCGGGACTAGCGGGAGAAACGAGCAGTACTTC. Using reference TRBV9 and TRBJ2-7 for the parts outside the CDR3, the full variable domain is DSGVTQTPKHLITATGQRVTLRCSPRSGDLSVYWYQQSLDQGLQFLIQYYNGEERAKGNILERFSAQQFPDLHSELNLSSLELGDSALYFCASSVRPGTSGRNEQYFGPGTRLTVT.

The chain joins TRBV5-6 to TRBJ2-5; 7 bases map to TRBD2. V was clipped by 4 bases and J by 9 bases; unmatched bases: 9. From germline, CDR1 is SGHDT and CDR2 YYEEEE. The CDR3 is made up of 13 amino acids. The CDR3 DNA sequence: TGTGCCAGCAGCATCGGACTAGAAGGGGCCCAGTACTTC. This sequence encodes CASSIGLEGAQYF.

The rearrangement uses TRBV7-2 and TRBJ1-4; 9 positions agree with TRBD1. This CDR3 has 15 residues. The junction had 3 bases not matched to a gene; V was cut back by 2 bases and J by 5 bases. In germline, CDR1 is SGHTA, CDR2 FQGNSA. The CDR3 DNA reads TGTGCCAGCAGCTTAATGACAGGGGGAAATGAAAAACTGTTTTTT. This translates into CASSLMTGGNEKLFF.

The chain uses TRBV4-3 and TRBJ2-3; D unresolved. This CDR3 is built from 15 residues. Looked up from germline, CDR1 is LGHNA and CDR2 is YSLEER. Trimming cost V 1 base and J 2 bases, with 10 bases left between them. CDR3 protein: CASSQVSYATDTQYF. The CDR3 DNA reads TGCGCCAGCAGCCAAGTGTCCTACGCCACAGATACGCAGTATTTT.

This chain uses TRBV11-3 with TRBJ2-3; tentatively, D is TRBD1 (6 bases). V was pared by 5 bases and J by 2 bases, with 11 bases between. Germline-derived CDR1 and CDR2 are SGHNT and YENEEA. This CDR3 contains 14 residues. The CDR3 here is CASSPRDNTDTQYF. DNA of the CDR3: TGTGCCAGCAGCCCGAGGGACAACACAGATACGCAGTATTTT.

A note on this clone: Its ends do not fully match the called genes, so a read error is possible. The sample has other DNA sequences that encode this CDR3 too. The V call is TRBV6-5, the J call TRBJ2-3, with 9 positions matching TRBD2. CDR1 is MNHEY and CDR2 is SVGAGI in the germline V gene. This CDR3 spans 15 amino acids. CDR3: CASSTSGTSTDTQYF. For the CDR3, the DNA is TGTGCCAGCAGTACGTCCGGGACTAGCACAGACACGCAGTATTTT.

This clone has only one observation. The chain couples TRBV5-1 to TRBJ2-5, with 7 bases identical to TRBD2. From germline, CDR1 is SGHRS and CDR2 YFSETQ. The CDR3 covers 15 residues. Trimming at V came to 0 bases and at J to 4 bases, leaving 6 bases not matched to a gene. The CDR3 DNA reads TGCGCCAGCAGCTTGGGAGGGAGGGTTGGAGAGACCCAGTACTTC. It is translated as CASSLGGRVGETQYF. Filled out from reference TRBV5-1 and TRBJ2-5, the complete variable domain reads KAGVTQTPRYLIKTRGQQVTLSCSPISGHRSVSWYQQTPGQGLQFLFEYFSETQRNKGNFPGRFSGRQFSNSRSEMNVSTLELGDSALYLCASSLGGRVGETQYFGPGTRLLVL.

The chain is built from TRBV5-1 and TRBJ1-3, with D tentatively TRBD1 (6 bases). Germline CDR1 reads SGHRS; CDR2 reads YFSETQ. The CDR3 covers 19 residues. Deletions cut 0 bases from V and 2 bases from J, with 21 bases between. The CDR3 bases are TGCGCCAGCAGCTTGGGCCCGGGTTGGGGGCTACGAACTGGAAACACCATATATTTT. It is translated as CASSLGPGWGLRTGNTIYF. Variable domain in full (rest from reference TRBV5-1 and TRBJ1-3): KAGVTQTPRYLIKTRGQQVTLSCSPISGHRSVSWYQQTPGQGLQFLFEYFSETQRNKGNFPGRFSGRQFSNSRSEMNVSTLELGDSALYLCASSLGPGWGLRTGNTIYFGEGSWLTVV.

The J gene is TRBJ2-7, the V gene TRBV7-3; 14 bases line up with TRBD2. Germline trimming cut 0 bases from V and 2 bases from J; bases unmatched to any gene: 9. The CDR3 contains 19 residues. Looked up from germline, CDR1 is SGHTA and CDR2 is FQGTGA. CDR3 sequence (DNA): TGTGCCAGCAGCTTAACGCCGGGACTAGCGGGAGAAAGGACCTACGAGCAGTACTTC. Translated: CASSLTPGLAGERTYEQYF. Variable domain in full (rest from reference TRBV7-3 and TRBJ2-7): GAGVSQTPSNKVTEKGKYVELRCDPISGHTALYWYRQSLGQGPEFLIYFQGTGAADDSGLPNDRFFAVRPEGSVSTLKIQRTERGDSAVYLCASSLTPGLAGERTYEQYFGPGTRLTVT.

The rearrangement uses TRBV2 and TRBJ1-5; 10 bases agree with TRBD1. The V segment lost 3 bases and the J segment 8 bases; nucleotides outside the gene matches: 4. The CDR3 totals 14 residues. Per germline, CDR1 SNHLY and CDR2 FYNNEI. The CDR3 DNA reads as TGTGCCAGCAGTGAGAGACAGGGGGCTGAGCCCCAGCATTTT. It translates to CASSERQGAEPQHF.

The rearrangement uses TRBV5-5 and TRBJ1-1; TRBD1 might be the D (6 bases). Trimming removed 4 bases at V and 5 bases at J, with 18 bases between. CDR3 size: 15 residues. Looked up from germline, CDR1 is SGHKS and CDR2 is YYEKEE (reference sequence). In DNA, the CDR3 is TGTGCCAGCAGCCCCACCAGGGGAACGGATACTGAAGCTTTCTTT. It yields the protein CASSPTRGTDTEAFF.